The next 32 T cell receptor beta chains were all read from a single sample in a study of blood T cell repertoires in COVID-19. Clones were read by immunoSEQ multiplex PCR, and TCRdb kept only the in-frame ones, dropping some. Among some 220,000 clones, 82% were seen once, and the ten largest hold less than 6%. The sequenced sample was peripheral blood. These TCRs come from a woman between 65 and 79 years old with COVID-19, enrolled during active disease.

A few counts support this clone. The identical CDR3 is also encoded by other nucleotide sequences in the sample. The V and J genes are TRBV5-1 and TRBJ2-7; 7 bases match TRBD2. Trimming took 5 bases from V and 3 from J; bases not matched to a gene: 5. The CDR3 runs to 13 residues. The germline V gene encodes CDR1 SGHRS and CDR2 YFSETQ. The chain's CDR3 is CASRRGGSYEQYF. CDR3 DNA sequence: TGCGCCAGCAGGCGGGGCGGGAGCTACGAGCAGTACTTC.

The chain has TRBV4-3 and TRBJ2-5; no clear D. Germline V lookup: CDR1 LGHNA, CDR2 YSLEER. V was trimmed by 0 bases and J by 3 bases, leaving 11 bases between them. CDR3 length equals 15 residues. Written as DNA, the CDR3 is TGCGCCAGCAGCCAAGATTTGGCAGACAAAGAGACCCAGTACTTC. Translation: CASSQDLADKETQYF.

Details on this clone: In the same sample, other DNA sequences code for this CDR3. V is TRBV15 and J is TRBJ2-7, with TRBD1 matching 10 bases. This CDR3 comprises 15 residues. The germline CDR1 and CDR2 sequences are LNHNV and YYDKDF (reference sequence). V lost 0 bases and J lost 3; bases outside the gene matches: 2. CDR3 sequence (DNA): TGTGCCACCAGCAGAGAACGGGACAGGGGCTACGAGCAGTACTTC. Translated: CATSRERDRGYEQYF. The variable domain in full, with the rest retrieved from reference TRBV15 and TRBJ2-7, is DAMVIQNPRYQVTQFGKPVTLSCSQTLNHNVMYWYQQKSSQAPKLLFHYYDKDFNNEADTPDNFQSRRPNTSFCFLDIRSPGLGDTAMYLCATSRERDRGYEQYFGPGTRLTVT.

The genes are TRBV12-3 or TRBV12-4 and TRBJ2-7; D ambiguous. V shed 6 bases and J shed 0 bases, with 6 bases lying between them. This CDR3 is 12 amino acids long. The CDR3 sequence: CASSPSSYEQYF. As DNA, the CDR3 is TGTGCCAGCAGCCCTAGCTCCTACGAGCAGTACTTC.

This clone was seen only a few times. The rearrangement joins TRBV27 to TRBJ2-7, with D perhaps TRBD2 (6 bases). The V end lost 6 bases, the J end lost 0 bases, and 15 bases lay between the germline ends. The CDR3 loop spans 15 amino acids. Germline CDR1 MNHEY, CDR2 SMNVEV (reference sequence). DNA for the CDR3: TGTGCCAGCAGCTCCCGTCTAGCGAACTCCTACGAGCAGTACTTC. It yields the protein CASSSRLANSYEQYF.

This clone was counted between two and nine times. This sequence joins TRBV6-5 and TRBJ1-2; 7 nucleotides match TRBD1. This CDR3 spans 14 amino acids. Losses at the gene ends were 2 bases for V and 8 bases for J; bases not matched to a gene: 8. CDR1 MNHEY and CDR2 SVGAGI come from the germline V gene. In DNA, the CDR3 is TGTGCCAGCAGTTACCGCCAGGGGGGATTCGGCTACACCTTC. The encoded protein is CASSYRQGGFGYTF.

This CDR3 reads CASSALGGSLGYTF. The CDR3 bases are TGCGCCAGCAGCGCTCTAGGTGGCTCACTTGGCTACACCTTC. The chain has TRBV5-1 and TRBJ1-2; D ambiguous. CDR3 length equals 14 residues. CDR1 is SGHRS and CDR2 is YFSETQ in the germline V gene. Trimming took off 4 bases at V and 7 bases at J, with 17 bases between the two ends.

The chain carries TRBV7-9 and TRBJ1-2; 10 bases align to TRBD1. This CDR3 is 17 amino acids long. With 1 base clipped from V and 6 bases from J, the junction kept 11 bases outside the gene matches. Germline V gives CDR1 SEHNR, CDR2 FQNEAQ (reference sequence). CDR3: CASSLGQPGQGRDGYTF. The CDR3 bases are TGTGCCAGCAGCTTAGGCCAACCGGGACAGGGGCGAGATGGCTACACCTTC.

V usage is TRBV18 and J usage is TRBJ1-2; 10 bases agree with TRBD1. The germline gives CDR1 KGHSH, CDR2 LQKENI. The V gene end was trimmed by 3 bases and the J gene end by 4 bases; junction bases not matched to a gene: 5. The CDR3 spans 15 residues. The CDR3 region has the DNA TGTGCCAGCTCACCCGCGGGACAGGGGTCCTATGGCTACACCTTC. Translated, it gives CASSPAGQGSYGYTF.

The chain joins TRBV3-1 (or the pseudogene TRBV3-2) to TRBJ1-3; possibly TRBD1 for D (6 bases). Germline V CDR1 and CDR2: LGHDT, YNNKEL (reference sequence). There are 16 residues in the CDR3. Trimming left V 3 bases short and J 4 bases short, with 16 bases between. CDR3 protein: CASSHLTGSDGNTIYF. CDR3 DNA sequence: TGTGCCAGCAGCCACTTAACAGGGAGCGACGGAAACACCATATATTTT.

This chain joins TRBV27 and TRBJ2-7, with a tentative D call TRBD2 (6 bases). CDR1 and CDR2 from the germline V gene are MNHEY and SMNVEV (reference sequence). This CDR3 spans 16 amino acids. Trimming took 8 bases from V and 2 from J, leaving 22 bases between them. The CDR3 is CASRRDFHGDAYEQYF. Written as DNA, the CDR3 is TGTGCCAGCCGCCGGGACTTCCACGGGGACGCCTACGAGCAGTACTTC.

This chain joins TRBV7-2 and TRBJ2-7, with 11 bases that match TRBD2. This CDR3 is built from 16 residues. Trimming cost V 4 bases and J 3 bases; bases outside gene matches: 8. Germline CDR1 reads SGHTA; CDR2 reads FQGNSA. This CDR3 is CASSWKTSGIFYEQYF. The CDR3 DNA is TGTGCCAGCAGCTGGAAGACTAGCGGGATTTTCTACGAGCAGTACTTC.

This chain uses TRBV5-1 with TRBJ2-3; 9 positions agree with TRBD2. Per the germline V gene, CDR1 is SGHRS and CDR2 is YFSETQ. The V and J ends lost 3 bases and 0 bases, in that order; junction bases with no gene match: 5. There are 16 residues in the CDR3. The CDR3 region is CASSSPAGGSTDTQYF. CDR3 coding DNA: TGCGCCAGCAGCTCCCCAGCGGGAGGAAGCACAGATACGCAGTATTTT.

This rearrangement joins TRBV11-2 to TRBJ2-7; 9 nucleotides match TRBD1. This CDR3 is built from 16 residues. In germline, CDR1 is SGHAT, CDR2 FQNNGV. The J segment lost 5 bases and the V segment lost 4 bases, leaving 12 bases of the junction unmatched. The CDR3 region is CASSSLDGTGMHEQYF. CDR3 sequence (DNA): TGTGCCAGCAGCTCCCTTGACGGGACAGGGATGCACGAGCAGTACTTC.

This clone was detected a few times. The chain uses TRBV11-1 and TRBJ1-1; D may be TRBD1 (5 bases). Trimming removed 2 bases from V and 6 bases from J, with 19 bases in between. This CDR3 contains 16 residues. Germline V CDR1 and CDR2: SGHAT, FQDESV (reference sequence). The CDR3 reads CASSLFGPRSGAEAFF. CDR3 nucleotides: TGTGCCAGCAGCTTATTCGGGCCGAGGTCGGGGGCTGAAGCTTTCTTT.

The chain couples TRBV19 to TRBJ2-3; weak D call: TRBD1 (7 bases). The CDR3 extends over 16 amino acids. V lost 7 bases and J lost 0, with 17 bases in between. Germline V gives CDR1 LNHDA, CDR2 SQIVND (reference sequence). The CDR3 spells CASTPRRGQSTDTQYF. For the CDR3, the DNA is TGTGCCAGTACCCCCCGGAGGGGACAGAGCACAGATACGCAGTATTTT.

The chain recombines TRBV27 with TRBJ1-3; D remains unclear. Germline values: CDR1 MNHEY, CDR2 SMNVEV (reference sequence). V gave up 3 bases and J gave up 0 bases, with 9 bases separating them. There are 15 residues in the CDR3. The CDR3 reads CASSLRPTSGNTIYF. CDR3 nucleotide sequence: TGTGCCAGCAGTTTGAGGCCCACCTCTGGAAACACCATATATTTT.

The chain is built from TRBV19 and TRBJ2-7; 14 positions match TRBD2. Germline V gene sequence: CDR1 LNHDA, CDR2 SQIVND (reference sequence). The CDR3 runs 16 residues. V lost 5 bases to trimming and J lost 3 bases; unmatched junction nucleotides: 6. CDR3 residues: CASSPGLAGVDYEQYF. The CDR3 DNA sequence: TGTGCCAGTAGTCCGGGACTAGCGGGAGTCGACTACGAGCAGTACTTC.

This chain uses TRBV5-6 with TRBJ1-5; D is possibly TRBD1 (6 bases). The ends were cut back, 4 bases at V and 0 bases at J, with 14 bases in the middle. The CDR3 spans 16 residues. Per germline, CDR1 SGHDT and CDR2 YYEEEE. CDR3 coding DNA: TGTGCCAGCAGCCGTTCGACAGGCCGTAGCAATCAGCCCCAGCATTTT. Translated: CASSRSTGRSNQPQHF.

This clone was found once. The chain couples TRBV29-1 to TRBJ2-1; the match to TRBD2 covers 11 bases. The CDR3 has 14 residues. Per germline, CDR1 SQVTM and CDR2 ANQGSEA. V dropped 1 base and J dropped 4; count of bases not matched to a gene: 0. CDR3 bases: TGCAGCGTTGAAGGACTAGCGGGGTACAATGAGCAGTTCTTC. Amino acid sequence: CSVEGLAGYNEQFF.

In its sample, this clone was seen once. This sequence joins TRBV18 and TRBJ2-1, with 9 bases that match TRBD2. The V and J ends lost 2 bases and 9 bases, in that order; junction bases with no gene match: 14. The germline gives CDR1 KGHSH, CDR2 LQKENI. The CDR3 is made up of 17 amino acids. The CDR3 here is CASSPIMTSGLTGEQFF. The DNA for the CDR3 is TGTGCCAGCTCACCAATTATGACTAGCGGATTGACGGGTGAGCAGTTCTTC.

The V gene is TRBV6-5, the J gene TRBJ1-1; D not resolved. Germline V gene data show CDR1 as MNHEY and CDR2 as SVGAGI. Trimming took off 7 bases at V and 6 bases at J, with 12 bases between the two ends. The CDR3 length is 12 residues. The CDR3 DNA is TGTGCCAGCACCCGATGGGGAGCTGAAGCTTTCTTT. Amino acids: CASTRWGAEAFF.

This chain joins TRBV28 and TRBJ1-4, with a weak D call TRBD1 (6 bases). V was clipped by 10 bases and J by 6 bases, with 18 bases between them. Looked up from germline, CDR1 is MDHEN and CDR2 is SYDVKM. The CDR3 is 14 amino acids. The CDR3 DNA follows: TGTGCCACAACCCGAACAGGGAGAGATGAAAAACTGTTTTTT. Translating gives CATTRTGRDEKLFF.

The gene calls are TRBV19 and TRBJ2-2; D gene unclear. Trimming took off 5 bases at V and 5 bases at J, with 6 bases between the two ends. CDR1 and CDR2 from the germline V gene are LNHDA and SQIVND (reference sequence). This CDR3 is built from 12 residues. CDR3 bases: TGTGCCAGTAGTCCCCCGACCGGGGAGCTGTTTTTT. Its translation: CASSPPTGELFF.

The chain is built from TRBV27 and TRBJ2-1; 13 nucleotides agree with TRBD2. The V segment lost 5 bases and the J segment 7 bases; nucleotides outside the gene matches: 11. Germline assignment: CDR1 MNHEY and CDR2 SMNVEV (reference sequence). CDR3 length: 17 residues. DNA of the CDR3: TGTGCCAGCAGTCGCACCGGGACTAGCGGGATTACGAATGAGCAGTTCTTC. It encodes CASSRTGTSGITNEQFF.

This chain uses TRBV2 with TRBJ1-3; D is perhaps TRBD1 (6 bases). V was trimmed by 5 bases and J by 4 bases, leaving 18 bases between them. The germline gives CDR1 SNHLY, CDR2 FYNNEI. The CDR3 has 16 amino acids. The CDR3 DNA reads TGTGCCAGCAGTTTGACAGGTCCGGTGAGGGGAAACACCATATATTTT. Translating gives CASSLTGPVRGNTIYF.

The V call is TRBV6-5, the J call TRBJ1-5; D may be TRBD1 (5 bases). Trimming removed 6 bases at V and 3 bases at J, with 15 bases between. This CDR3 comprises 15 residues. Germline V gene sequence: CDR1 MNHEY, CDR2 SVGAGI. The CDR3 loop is CASSYIGGFNQPQHF. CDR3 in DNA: TGTGCCAGCAGCTACATTGGGGGGTTCAATCAGCCCCAGCATTTT.

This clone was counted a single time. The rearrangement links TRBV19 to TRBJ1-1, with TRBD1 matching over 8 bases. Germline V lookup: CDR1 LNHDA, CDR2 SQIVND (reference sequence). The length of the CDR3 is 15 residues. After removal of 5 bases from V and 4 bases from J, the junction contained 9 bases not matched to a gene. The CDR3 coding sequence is TGTGCCAGTAGTCTTCGGACAGGGTTGGGCACTGAAGCTTTCTTT. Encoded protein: CASSLRTGLGTEAFF.

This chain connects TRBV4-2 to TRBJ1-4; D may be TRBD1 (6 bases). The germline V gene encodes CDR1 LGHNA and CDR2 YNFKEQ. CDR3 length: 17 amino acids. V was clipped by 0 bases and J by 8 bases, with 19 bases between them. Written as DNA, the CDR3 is TGTGCCAGCAGCCAAGATCCGAGAGGGGGGGTGGGAGAAAAACTGTTTTTT. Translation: CASSQDPRGGVGEKLFF.

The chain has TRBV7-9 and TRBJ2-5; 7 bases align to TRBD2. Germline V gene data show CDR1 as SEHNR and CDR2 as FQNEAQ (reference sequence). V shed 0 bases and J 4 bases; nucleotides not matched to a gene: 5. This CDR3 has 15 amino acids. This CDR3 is CASSLAGGPGETQYF. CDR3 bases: TGTGCCAGCAGCTTAGCGGGAGGGCCGGGAGAGACCCAGTACTTC.

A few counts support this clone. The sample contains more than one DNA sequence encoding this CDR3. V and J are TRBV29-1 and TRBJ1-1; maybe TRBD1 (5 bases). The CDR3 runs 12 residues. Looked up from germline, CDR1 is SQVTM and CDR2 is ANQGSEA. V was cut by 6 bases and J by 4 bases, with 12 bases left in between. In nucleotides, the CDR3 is TGCAGCGTAGACCCGGGGGGCACTGAAGCTTTCTTT. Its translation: CSVDPGGTEAFF.

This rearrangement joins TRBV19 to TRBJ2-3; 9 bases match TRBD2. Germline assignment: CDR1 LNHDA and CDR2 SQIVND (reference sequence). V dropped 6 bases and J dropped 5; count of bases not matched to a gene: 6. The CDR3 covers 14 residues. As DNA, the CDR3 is TGTGCCAGTAGGAGAGCGGGAGGAGGAGATACGCAGTATTTT. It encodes CASRRAGGGDTQYF.